This TCR beta chain was recorded in a study of CD8+CD57+ T cells in acquired aplastic anemia. This clonotype was counted a few times. Compared with germline, one end of the junction differs, possibly owing to a read error. Sequencing was done on patients that had shown CD8+CD57+ cell expansion by flow cytometry. It was genomic DNA that served as the template for profiling TCR beta VDJ and CDR3. TCRdb redid the calling of the reads with MiXCR, one entry per CDR3 protein. Of 300,000 or so distinct CDR3 sequences in the sample, under 65% were seen once. Germline loops: CDR1 KGHSH, CDR2 LQKENI. The CDR3 has 16 residues.

The sequence was obtained from a human donor with aplastic anemia. The source material was sorted CD4+, CD8+, or CD8+CD57+ T cells (not recorded which) from PBMCs. V gene TRBV18 combines with J gene TRBJ1-3; perhaps TRBD1 as D (6 bases). The CDR3 DNA reads as TGTGCCAGCTCTCCACAGGGCTTAAGCTCTGGAAACACCATATATTTT. Amino acids: CASSPQGLSSGNTIYF.